Listed below are T cell receptor beta chains from one sample, sequenced in a study of blood T cell repertoires in COVID-19. Assay: immunoSEQ multiplex PCR; the TCRdb copy retains only in-frame clones and omits some. The top ten hold approximately 3.8% of the sample, which has 200,000 to 250,000 clones, around 91% seen once. The sequenced sample consisted of PBMCs or T cells enriched from blood (not recorded which). The receptors were sampled from a woman younger than 30 in a cohort exposed to, infected with or recovered from COVID-19 (not recorded which). Both conserved end residues are part of each CDR3. Each record gives: V gene, J gene, D gene, clone size, CDR3 DNA, CDR3 protein. D genes are given only for firm matches. The size of a clone is reported for some rows only, either as once, few or many, or as a class for expanded clones.

v_gene: TRBV11-3; j_gene: TRBJ1-3; d_gene: NA; abundance: NA; CDR3nt: TGTGCCAGCGGAGAAGGGGGTTCGAGAAACACCATATATTTT; CDR3aa: CASGEGGSRNTIYF
v_gene: TRBV18; j_gene: TRBJ2-3; d_gene: TRBD2; abundance: NA; CDR3nt: TGTGCCAGCTCACCCCAACCGGGACTAGGGTTGGATACGCAGTATTTT; CDR3aa: CASSPQPGLGLDTQYF
v_gene: TRBV4-1; j_gene: TRBJ1-2; d_gene: NA; abundance: NA; CDR3nt: TGCGCCAGCAGCCAAGTGCAACTTCCGAGGGGCTACACCTTC; CDR3aa: CASSQVQLPRGYTF
v_gene: TRBV5-4; j_gene: TRBJ1-1; d_gene: TRBD1; abundance: NA; CDR3nt: TGTGCCAGCAGCCCACAGGGGTGGGGCACTGAAGCTTTCTTT; CDR3aa: CASSPQGWGTEAFF
v_gene: TRBV18; j_gene: TRBJ2-1; d_gene: TRBD1; abundance: once; CDR3nt: TGTGCCAGCTCGGAGGGACAGGGGGGAAATGAGCAGTTCTTC; CDR3aa: CASSEGQGGNEQFF
v_gene: TRBV29-1; j_gene: TRBJ1-2; d_gene: NA; abundance: NA; CDR3nt: TGCAGCGTTGACTGGGGAGACTATGGCTACACCTTC; CDR3aa: CSVDWGDYGYTF
v_gene: TRBV6-7; j_gene: TRBJ2-7; d_gene: TRBD2; abundance: NA; CDR3nt: TGTGCCAGCAGCCCCCGTTGGCGGGAGGTCTCCTACGAGCAGTACTTC; CDR3aa: CASSPRWREVSYEQYF
v_gene: TRBV7-9; j_gene: TRBJ1-2; d_gene: TRBD1; abundance: once; CDR3nt: TGTGCCAGCAGCTTAGATCGGGACAGCGCGTACGGCTACACCTTC; CDR3aa: CASSLDRDSAYGYTF
v_gene: TRBV10-1; j_gene: TRBJ2-1; d_gene: TRBD2; abundance: NA; CDR3nt: TGCGCCAGCAGTGAAGGACTAGCGGGAGGCAATGAGCAGTTCTTC; CDR3aa: CASSEGLAGGNEQFF
v_gene: TRBV7-8; j_gene: TRBJ1-1; d_gene: NA; abundance: once; CDR3nt: TGTGCCAGCAGCTTTCAGGAGAACACTGAAGCTTTCTTT; CDR3aa: CASSFQENTEAFF
v_gene: TRBV5-4; j_gene: TRBJ2-5; d_gene: NA; abundance: NA; CDR3nt: TGTGCCAGCAGCTGGAGGCGGGCGGGCGAGACCCAGTACTTC; CDR3aa: CASSWRRAGETQYF
v_gene: TRBV2; j_gene: TRBJ2-2; d_gene: TRBD1; abundance: NA; CDR3nt: TGTGCCAGCAGTCTTACAGGGGCGGCGAACACCGGGGAGCTGTTTTTT; CDR3aa: CASSLTGAANTGELFF
v_gene: TRBV28; j_gene: TRBJ2-7; d_gene: NA; abundance: NA; CDR3nt: TGTGCCAGCAGTTTACAGGTCAGGGCCCACGAGCAGTACTTC; CDR3aa: CASSLQVRAHEQYF
v_gene: TRBV2; j_gene: TRBJ2-1; d_gene: NA; abundance: NA; CDR3nt: TGTGCCAGCATGAAAGGGGGGGCGGGCAATGAGCAGTTCTTC; CDR3aa: CASMKGGAGNEQFF
v_gene: TRBV19; j_gene: TRBJ1-4; d_gene: TRBD1; abundance: once; CDR3nt: TGTGCCAGTAGCACAGGGGTTATTACGACTAATGAAAAACTGTTTTTT; CDR3aa: CASSTGVITTNEKLFF
v_gene: TRBV27; j_gene: TRBJ2-3; d_gene: TRBD2; abundance: NA; CDR3nt: TGTGCCAGCAGACGGACTAGCGGGGGGGACACAGATACGCAGTATTTT; CDR3aa: CASRRTSGGDTDTQYF
v_gene: TRBV30; j_gene: TRBJ2-1; d_gene: TRBD2; abundance: NA; CDR3nt: TGTGCCTGGAGTGTCGGACTAGGCCTTTACAATGAGCAGTTCTTC; CDR3aa: CAWSVGLGLYNEQFF
v_gene: TRBV3-1/TRBV3-2; j_gene: TRBJ1-6; d_gene: NA; abundance: NA; CDR3nt: TGTGCCAGCAGCCAAGGGACTGTTTCTAATTCACCCCTCCACTTT; CDR3aa: CASSQGTVSNSPLHF
v_gene: TRBV7-3; j_gene: TRBJ2-5; d_gene: TRBD2; abundance: NA; CDR3nt: TGTGCCAGCAGCTCGCGACTAGCGGGTATAGAGACCCAGTACTTC; CDR3aa: CASSSRLAGIETQYF
v_gene: TRBV7-3; j_gene: TRBJ1-1; d_gene: NA; abundance: NA; CDR3nt: TGTGCCAGCAGCTTAGGATACAGGGTAATGAACACTGAAGCTTTCTTT; CDR3aa: CASSLGYRVMNTEAFF
v_gene: TRBV2; j_gene: TRBJ1-1; d_gene: NA; abundance: NA; CDR3nt: TGTGCCAGGGGGCGGCAGATGAACACTGAAGCTTTCTTT; CDR3aa: CARGRQMNTEAFF
v_gene: TRBV28; j_gene: TRBJ1-2; d_gene: NA; abundance: NA; CDR3nt: TGTGCCAGCAGTCAAGCCGGGAATCCAACCGGCTACACCTTC; CDR3aa: CASSQAGNPTGYTF
v_gene: TRBV7-9; j_gene: TRBJ2-7; d_gene: TRBD1; abundance: NA; CDR3nt: TGTGCCAGCAGCCCAGGGACAGGGAACCGGGAGCAGTACTTC; CDR3aa: CASSPGTGNREQYF
v_gene: TRBV15; j_gene: TRBJ2-2; d_gene: NA; abundance: NA; CDR3nt: TGTGCCACCAGCACTAGACCAGGGTTAAACACCGGGGAGCTGTTTTTT; CDR3aa: CATSTRPGLNTGELFF
v_gene: TRBV10-2; j_gene: TRBJ1-2; d_gene: NA; abundance: NA; CDR3nt: TGCGCCAGCAGCGGGGGTAAGGGTAGTGGCTATGGCTACACCTTC; CDR3aa: CASSGGKGSGYGYTF
v_gene: TRBV5-1; j_gene: TRBJ1-1; d_gene: NA; abundance: NA; CDR3nt: TGCGCCAGCAGCTCTCTCCCCGGTGAGAACACTGAAGCTTTCTTT; CDR3aa: CASSSLPGENTEAFF
v_gene: TRBV11-2; j_gene: TRBJ2-7; d_gene: NA; abundance: NA; CDR3nt: TGTGCCAGCAGCTTTGGAGGTGATTCCTACGAGCAGTACTTC; CDR3aa: CASSFGGDSYEQYF
v_gene: TRBV7-3; j_gene: TRBJ2-7; d_gene: TRBD2; abundance: NA; CDR3nt: TGTGCCAGCAGCCCCGCGGGGGGGGGCGAGCAGTACTTC; CDR3aa: CASSPAGGGEQYF
v_gene: TRBV7-9; j_gene: TRBJ2-7; d_gene: NA; abundance: NA; CDR3nt: TGTGCCAGCAGCTTAGAGGGGGCGGGAGGCGAGCAGTACTTC; CDR3aa: CASSLEGAGGEQYF